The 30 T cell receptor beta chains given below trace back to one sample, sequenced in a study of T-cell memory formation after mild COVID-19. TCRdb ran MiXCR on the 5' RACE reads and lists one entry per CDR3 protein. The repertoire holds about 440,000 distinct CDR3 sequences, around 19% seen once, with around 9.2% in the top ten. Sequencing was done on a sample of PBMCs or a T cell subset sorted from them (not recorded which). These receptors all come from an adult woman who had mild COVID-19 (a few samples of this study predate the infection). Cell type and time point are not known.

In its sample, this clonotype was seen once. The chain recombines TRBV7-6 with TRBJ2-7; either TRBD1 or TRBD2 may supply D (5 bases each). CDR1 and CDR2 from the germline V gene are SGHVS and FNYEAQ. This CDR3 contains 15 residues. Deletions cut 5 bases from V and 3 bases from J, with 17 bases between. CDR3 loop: CASSRGAGFNYEQYF. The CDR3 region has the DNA TGTGCCAGCAGCCGAGGGGCCGGGTTTAACTACGAGCAGTACTTC.

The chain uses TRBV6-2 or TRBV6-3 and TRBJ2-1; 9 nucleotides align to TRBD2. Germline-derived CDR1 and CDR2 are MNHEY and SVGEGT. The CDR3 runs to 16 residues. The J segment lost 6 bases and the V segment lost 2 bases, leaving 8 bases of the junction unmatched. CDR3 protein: CASSYHLAGVANEQFF. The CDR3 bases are TGTGCCAGCAGTTACCATTTAGCGGGAGTAGCCAATGAGCAGTTCTTC.

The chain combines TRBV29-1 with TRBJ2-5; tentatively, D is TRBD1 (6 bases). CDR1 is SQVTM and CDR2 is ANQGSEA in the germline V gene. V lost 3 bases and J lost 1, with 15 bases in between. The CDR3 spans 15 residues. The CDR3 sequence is CSVDSGRGLQETQYF. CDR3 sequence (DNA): TGCAGCGTTGATAGTGGCAGGGGCCTCCAAGAGACCCAGTACTTC.

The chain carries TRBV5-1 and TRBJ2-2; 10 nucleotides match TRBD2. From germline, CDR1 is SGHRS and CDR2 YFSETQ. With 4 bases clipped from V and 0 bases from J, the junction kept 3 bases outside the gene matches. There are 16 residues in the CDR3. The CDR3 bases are TGCGCCAGCAGCCCAGGACTAGCGGCGAACACCGGGGAGCTGTTTTTT. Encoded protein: CASSPGLAANTGELFF.

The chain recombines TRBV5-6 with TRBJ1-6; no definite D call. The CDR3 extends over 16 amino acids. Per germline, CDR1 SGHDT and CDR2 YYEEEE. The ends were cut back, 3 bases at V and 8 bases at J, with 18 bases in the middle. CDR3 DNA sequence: TGTGCCAGCAGCTCACCCGTGAGGCCAGGAGATTCACCCCTCCACTTT. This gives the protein CASSSPVRPGDSPLHF.

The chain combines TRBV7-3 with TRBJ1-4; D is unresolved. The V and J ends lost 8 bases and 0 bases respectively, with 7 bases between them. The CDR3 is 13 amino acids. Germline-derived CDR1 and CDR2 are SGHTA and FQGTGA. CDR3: CASYYATNEKLFF. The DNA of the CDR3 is TGTGCCAGCTACTATGCAACTAATGAAAAACTGTTTTTT.

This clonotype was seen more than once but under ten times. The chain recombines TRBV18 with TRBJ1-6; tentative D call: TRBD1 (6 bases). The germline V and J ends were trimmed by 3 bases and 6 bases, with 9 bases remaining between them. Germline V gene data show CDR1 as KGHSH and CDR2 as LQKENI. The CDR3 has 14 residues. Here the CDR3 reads CASSPLDSNSPLHF. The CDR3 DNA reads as TGTGCCAGCTCACCTCTGGACAGTAATTCACCCCTCCACTTT.

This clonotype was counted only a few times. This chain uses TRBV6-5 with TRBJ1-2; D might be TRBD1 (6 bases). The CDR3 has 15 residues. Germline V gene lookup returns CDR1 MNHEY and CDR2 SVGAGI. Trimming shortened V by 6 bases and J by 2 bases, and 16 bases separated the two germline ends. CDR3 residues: CASSPRRTENYGYTF. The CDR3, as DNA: TGTGCCAGCAGCCCCCGCCGGACAGAAAACTATGGCTACACCTTC.

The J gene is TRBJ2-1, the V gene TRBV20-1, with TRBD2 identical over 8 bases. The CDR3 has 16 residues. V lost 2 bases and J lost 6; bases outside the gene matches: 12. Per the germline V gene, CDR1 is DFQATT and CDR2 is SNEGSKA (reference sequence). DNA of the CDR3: TGCAGTGCTAGATCACTTCGACGGGGGGGGCGCAATGAGCAGTTCTTC. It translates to CSARSLRRGGRNEQFF.

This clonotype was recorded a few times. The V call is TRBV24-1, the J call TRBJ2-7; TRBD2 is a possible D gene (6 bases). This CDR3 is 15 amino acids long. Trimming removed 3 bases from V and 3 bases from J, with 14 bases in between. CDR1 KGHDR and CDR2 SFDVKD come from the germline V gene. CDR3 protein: CATSDGTLGHYEQYF. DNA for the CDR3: TGTGCCACCAGTGATGGGACTCTGGGGCACTACGAGCAGTACTTC.

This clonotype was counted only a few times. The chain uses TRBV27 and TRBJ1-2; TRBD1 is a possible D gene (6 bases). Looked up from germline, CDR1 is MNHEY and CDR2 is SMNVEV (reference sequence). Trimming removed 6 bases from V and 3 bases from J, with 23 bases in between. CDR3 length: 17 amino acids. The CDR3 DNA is TGTGCCAGCAGCACACACATTAGGGGGAATCTTGACTATGGCTACACCTTC. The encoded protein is CASSTHIRGNLDYGYTF.

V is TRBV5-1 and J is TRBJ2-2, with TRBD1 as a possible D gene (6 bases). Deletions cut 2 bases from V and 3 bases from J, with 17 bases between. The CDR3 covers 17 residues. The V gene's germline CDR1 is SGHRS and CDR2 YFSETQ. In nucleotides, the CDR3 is TGCGCCAGCAGCTTTCTGACCCCGGGACAATACACCGGGGAGCTGTTTTTT. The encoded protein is CASSFLTPGQYTGELFF.

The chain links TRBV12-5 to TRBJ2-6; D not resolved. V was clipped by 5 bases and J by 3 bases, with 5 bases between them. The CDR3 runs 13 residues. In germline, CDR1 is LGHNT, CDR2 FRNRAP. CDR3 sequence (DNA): TGTGCTAGTGGTCCGAGTGGGGCCAACGTCCTGACTTTC. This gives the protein CASGPSGANVLTF. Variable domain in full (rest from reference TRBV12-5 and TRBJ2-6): DARVTQTPRHKVTEMGQEVTMRCQPILGHNTVFWYRQTMMQGLELLAYFRNRAPLDDSGMPKDRFSAEMPDATLATLKIQPSEPRDSAVYFCASGPSGANVLTFGAGSRLTVL.

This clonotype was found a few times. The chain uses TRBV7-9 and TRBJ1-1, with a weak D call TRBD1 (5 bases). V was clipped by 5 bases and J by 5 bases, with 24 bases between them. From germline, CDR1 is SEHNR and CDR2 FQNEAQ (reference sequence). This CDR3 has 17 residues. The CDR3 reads CASSRSGARVLSTEAFF. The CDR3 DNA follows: TGTGCCAGCAGCCGAAGCGGGGCTCGGGTTTTGAGTACTGAAGCTTTCTTT.

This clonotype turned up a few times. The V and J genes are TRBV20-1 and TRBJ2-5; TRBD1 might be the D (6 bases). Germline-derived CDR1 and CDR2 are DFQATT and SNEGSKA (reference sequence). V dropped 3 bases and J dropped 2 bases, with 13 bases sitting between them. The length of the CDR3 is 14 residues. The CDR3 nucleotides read TGCAGTGCTAGGTCGAGACAGGAACAAGAGACCCAGTACTTC. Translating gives CSARSRQEQETQYF.

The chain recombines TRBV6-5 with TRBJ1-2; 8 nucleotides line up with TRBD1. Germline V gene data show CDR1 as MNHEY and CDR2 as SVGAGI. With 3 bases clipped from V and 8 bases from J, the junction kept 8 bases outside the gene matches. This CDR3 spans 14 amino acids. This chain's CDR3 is CASSYLGQVFGYTF. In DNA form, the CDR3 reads TGTGCCAGCAGTTATTTGGGACAGGTGTTCGGCTACACCTTC.

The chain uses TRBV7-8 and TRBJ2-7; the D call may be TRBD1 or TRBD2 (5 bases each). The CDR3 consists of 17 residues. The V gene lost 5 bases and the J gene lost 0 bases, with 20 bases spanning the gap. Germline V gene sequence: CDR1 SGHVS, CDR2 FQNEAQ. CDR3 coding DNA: TGTGCCAGCAGCGCATTGAGAGGGACCGAGAGCTCCTACGAGCAGTACTTC. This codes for CASSALRGTESSYEQYF.

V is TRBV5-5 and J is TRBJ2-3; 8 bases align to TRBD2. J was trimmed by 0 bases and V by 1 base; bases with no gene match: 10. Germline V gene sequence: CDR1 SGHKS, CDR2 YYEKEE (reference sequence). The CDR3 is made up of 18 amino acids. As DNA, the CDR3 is TGTGCCAGCAGCTTGATAGCGGGGTTAACCCCTAGCACAGATACGCAGTATTTT. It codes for CASSLIAGLTPSTDTQYF.

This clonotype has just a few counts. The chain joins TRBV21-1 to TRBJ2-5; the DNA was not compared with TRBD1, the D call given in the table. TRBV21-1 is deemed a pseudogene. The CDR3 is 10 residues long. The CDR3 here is CASIPETQYF. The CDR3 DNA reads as TGTGCCAGCATCCCGGAGACCCAGTACTTC.

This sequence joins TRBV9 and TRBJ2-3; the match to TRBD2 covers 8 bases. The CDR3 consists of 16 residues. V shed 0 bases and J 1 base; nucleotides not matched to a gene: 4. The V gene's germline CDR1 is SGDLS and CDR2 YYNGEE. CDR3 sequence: CASSVVGRAGTDTQYF. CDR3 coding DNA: TGTGCCAGCAGCGTAGTCGGGAGGGCCGGCACAGATACGCAGTATTTT.

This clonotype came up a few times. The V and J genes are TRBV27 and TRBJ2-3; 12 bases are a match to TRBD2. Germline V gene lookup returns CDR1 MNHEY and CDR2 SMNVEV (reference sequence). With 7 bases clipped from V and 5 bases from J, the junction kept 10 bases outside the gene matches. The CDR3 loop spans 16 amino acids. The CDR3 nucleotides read TGTGCCAGCAAGCTAGCGGGAGGGCTGTTTAAAGATACGCAGTATTTT. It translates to CASKLAGGLFKDTQYF.

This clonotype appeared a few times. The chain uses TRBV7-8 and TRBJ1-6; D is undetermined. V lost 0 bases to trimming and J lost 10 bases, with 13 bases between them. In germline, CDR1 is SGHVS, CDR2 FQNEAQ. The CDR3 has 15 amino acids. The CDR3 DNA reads TGTGCCAGCAGCTTAGCTGTGGACCCCGGGTCACCCCTCCACTTT. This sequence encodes CASSLAVDPGSPLHF.

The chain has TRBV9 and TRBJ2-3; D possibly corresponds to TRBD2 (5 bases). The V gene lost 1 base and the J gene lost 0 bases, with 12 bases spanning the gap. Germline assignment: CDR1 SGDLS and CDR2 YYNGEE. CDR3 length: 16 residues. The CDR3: CASSVREGSSTDTQYF. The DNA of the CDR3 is TGTGCCAGCAGCGTACGGGAAGGCTCCAGCACAGATACGCAGTATTTT.

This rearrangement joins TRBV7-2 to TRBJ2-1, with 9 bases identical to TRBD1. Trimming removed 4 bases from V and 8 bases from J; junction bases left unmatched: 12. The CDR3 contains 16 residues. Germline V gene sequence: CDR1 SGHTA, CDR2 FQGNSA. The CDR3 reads CASSSSGGDRVYEQFF. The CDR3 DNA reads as TGTGCCAGCAGCTCGTCTGGGGGGGACAGGGTATATGAGCAGTTCTTC.

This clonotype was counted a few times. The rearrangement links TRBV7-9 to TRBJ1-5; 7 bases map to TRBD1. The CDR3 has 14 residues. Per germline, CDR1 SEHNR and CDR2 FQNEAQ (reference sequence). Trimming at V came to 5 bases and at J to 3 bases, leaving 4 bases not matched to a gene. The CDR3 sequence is CASSPGQYNQPQHF. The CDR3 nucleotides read TGTGCCAGCAGCCCGGGACAGTACAATCAGCCCCAGCATTTT. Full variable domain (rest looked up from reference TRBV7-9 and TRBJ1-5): DTGVSQNPRHKITKRGQNVTFRCDPISEHNRLYWYRQTLGQGPEFLTYFQNEAQLEKSRLLSDRFSAERPKGSFSTLEIQRTEQGDSAMYLCASSPGQYNQPQHFGDGTRLSIL.

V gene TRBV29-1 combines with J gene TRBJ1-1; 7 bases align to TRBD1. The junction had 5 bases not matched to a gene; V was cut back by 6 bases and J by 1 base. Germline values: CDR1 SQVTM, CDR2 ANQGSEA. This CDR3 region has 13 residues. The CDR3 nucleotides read TGCAGCGTATACGGGACAGAGAACACTGAAGCTTTCTTT. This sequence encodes CSVYGTENTEAFF.

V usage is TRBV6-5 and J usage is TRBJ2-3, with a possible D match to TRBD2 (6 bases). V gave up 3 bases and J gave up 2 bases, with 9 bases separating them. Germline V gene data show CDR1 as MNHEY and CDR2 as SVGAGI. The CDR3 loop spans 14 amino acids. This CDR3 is CASSYLAHTDTQYF. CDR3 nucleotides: TGTGCCAGCAGTTATCTAGCGCACACAGATACGCAGTATTTT.

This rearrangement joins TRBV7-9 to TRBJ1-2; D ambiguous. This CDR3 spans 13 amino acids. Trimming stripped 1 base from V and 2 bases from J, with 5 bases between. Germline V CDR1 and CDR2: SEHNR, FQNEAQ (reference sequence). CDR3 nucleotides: TGTGCCAGCAGCTTAGGGTGGAACTATGGCTACACCTTC. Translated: CASSLGWNYGYTF.

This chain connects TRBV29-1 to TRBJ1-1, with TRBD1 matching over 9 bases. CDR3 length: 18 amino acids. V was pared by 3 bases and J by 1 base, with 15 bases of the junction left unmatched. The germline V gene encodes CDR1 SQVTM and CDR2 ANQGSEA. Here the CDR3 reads CSVDLQVGQGLGNTEAFF. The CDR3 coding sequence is TGCAGCGTTGATCTCCAAGTGGGACAGGGCTTGGGGAACACTGAAGCTTTCTTT.

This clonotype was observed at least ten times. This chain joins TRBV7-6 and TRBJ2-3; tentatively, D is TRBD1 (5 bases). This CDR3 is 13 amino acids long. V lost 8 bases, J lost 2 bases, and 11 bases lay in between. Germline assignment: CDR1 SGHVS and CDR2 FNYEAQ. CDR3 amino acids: CASHSQDTDTQYF. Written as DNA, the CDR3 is TGTGCCAGCCACTCACAGGACACAGATACGCAGTATTTT.